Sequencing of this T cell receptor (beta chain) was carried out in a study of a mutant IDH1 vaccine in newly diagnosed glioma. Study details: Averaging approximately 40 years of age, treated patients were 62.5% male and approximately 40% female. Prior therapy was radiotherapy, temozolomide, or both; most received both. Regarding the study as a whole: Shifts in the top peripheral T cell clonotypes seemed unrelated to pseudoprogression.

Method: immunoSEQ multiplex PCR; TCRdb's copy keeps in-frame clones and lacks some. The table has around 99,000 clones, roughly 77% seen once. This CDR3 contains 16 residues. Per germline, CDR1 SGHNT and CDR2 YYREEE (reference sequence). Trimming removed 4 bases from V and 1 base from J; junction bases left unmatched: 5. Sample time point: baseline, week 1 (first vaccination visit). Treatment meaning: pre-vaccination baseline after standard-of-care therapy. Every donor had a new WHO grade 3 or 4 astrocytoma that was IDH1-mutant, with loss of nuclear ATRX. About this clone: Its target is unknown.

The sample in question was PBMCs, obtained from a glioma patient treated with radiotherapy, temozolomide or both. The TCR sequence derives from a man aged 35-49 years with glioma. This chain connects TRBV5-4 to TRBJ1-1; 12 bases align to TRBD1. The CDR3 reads CASSGGTGGRNTEAFF. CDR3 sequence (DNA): TGTGCCAGCAGCGGGGGGACAGGGGGCAGGAACACTGAAGCTTTCTTT.